A single sample is the source of the 9 T cell receptor beta chains below, sequenced in a study of blood T cell repertoires in COVID-19 (dated by TCRdb to between 2020 and 2021). Preparation of the library involved the immunoSEQ multiplex PCR assay. TCRdb carries this immuneACCESS record with in-frame sequences only. Its versions omit some clonotypes, under half of them owing to an unresolved V gene in the studies checked, with the rest unexplained. Recorded for this sample are 210,000 or so clones; 80% to 90% of them occurred a single time. About 4.5% of the sample is taken by the ten largest. Sequenced: peripheral blood. These receptors originate from a man aged 45 to 65 with acute or convalescent COVID-19.

The chain recombines TRBV19 with TRBJ1-5; 7 bases match TRBD1. The J segment lost 3 bases and the V segment lost 6 bases, leaving 14 bases of the junction unmatched. The CDR3 spans 17 residues. Per the germline V gene, CDR1 is LNHDA and CDR2 is SQIVND (reference sequence). CDR3 nucleotide sequence: TGTGCCAGTAGGAAGAGGGGGCAGGGGACAAACAATCAGCCCCAGCATTTT. This translates into CASRKRGQGTNNQPQHF.

J is TRBJ2-7 and V is TRBV23-1; D is ambiguous. TRBV23-1 is known as an ORF, though its function is uncertain. Trimming took 9 bases from V and 5 from J, leaving 8 bases between them. There are 10 residues in the CDR3. CDR3 sequence reads: CARHPNEQYF. The DNA of the CDR3 is TGCGCCAGACATCCCAACGAGCAGTACTTC.

The chain carries TRBV10-2 and TRBJ2-1, with unresolved D. This CDR3 has 11 amino acids. Germline CDR1 is WSHSY and CDR2 is SAAADI. V dropped 4 bases and J dropped 10 bases, with 8 bases sitting between them. CDR3 sequence reads: CASSGATEQFF. CDR3 nucleotides: TGCGCCAGCAGTGGCGCAACCGAGCAGTTCTTC.

This chain connects TRBV7-8 to TRBJ1-1, with D unclear. CDR1 is SGHVS and CDR2 is FQNEAQ in the germline V gene. The CDR3 length is 14 residues. Between the trimmed V and J ends, which lost 0 bases and 2 bases, there was a span of 7 bases. In nucleotides, the CDR3 is TGTGCCAGCAGCTTAGCCACAGTCAACACTGAAGCTTTCTTT. Encoded protein: CASSLATVNTEAFF.

This clone is a singleton in its sample. The chain uses TRBV14 and TRBJ1-6, with D unresolved. The CDR3 has 19 amino acids. The V end was cut by 4 bases, the J end by 10 bases, with 29 bases between. Looked up from germline, CDR1 is SGHDN and CDR2 is FVKESK. The CDR3 sequence: CASSPRPAFGDIRNSPLHF. Written as DNA, the CDR3 is TGTGCCAGCAGCCCACGTCCCGCGTTCGGGGATATTAGGAACTCACCCCTCCACTTT.

The rearrangement links TRBV4-2 to TRBJ2-7; 11 nucleotides align to TRBD2. Germline lookup yields CDR1 LGHNA and CDR2 YNFKEQ. V was clipped by 4 bases and J by 3 bases; unmatched bases: 5. This CDR3 has 15 amino acids. The CDR3 nucleotides are TGTGCCAGCAGCCCTCAGACTAGCGGGGACTACGAGCAGTACTTC. The encoded protein is CASSPQTSGDYEQYF.

This chain joins TRBV5-4 and TRBJ2-2; D perhaps matches TRBD2 (5 bases). Between the trimmed V and J ends, which lost 3 bases and 1 base, there was a span of 7 bases. The CDR3 runs 14 residues. Germline lookup yields CDR1 SGHNT and CDR2 YYREEE (reference sequence). CDR3 coding DNA: TGTGCCAGCAGCTCTACTAGGAACACCGGGGAGCTGTTTTTT. It specifies CASSSTRNTGELFF.

This chain links TRBV7-9 with TRBJ1-4, with 8 bases fitting TRBD1. The V gene end was trimmed by 0 bases and the J gene end by 9 bases; junction bases not matched to a gene: 9. Looked up from germline, CDR1 is SEHNR and CDR2 is FQNEAQ (reference sequence). The CDR3 sequence is 16 residues long. The CDR3 coding sequence is TGTGCCAGCAGCTTAGCGGTAGGGCAGGGGGCACAAAAACTGTTTTTT. Translating gives CASSLAVGQGAQKLFF. Based on the CDR3 plus reference TRBV7-9 and TRBJ1-4, the full variable domain is DTGVSQNPRHKITKRGQNVTFRCDPISEHNRLYWYRQTLGQGPEFLTYFQNEAQLEKSRLLSDRFSAERPKGSFSTLEIQRTEQGDSAMYLCASSLAVGQGAQKLFFGSGTQLSVL.

This clone has only one observation. The chain has TRBV19 and TRBJ1-2; possibly TRBD1 for D (5 bases). V lost 3 bases and J lost 8, with 19 bases in between. The CDR3 is 15 amino acids. Germline CDR1 LNHDA, CDR2 SQIVND (reference sequence). The CDR3 coding sequence is TGTGCCAGTAGTATGCGCACAGGCTCCATGAGGGGCTACACCTTC. This gives the protein CASSMRTGSMRGYTF.